Described below is a single TCR beta chain sequence and its context. No antigen is known for it. The source of the sample is a study of regulatory T cells in long-lasting Graves disease. About the study: For a period under 3 months, newly diagnosed Graves' patients had taken antithyroid drugs. Study-level findings and limits: TCR diversity was lower in persistent Graves' patients than in newly diagnosed ones. Gene preferences differed: TRBV28, TRBJ1-2, TRBJ2-5 in persistent cases.

Described time point: newly diagnosed GD, antithyroid drugs for less than 3 months. The TCR library used RNA extracted from PBMCs. Sequencing libraries for TCR beta were prepared with iRepertoire HTBI primers and Arm-PCR of CDR3 regions. TCRdb fed the multiplex PCR reads into MiXCR, producing one record per CDR3 protein. Altogether a few hundred thousand distinct CDR3 sequences are present, 10% to 15% being singletons, with the ten largest covering 15% to 20%. Germline V lookup: CDR1 MGHRA, CDR2 YSYEKL. V was pared by 0 bases and J by 3 bases, with 15 bases between. There are 17 residues in the CDR3. The same data also went into a second study, on T cells in Graves' hyperthyroidism and ophthalmopathy.

The rearrangement uses TRBV4-1 and TRBJ1-3, with D possibly TRBD1 on 6 matching bases. The receptor comes from a woman younger than 30 with Graves disease. The specimen was peripheral blood mononuclear cells (PBMCs), collected at new diagnosis, from a patient treated with antithyroid drugs. The CDR3 sequence: CASSQERRGPGGNTIYF. CDR3 nucleotide sequence: TGCGCCAGCAGCCAAGAAAGGCGGGGGCCGGGTGGAAACACCATATATTTT.